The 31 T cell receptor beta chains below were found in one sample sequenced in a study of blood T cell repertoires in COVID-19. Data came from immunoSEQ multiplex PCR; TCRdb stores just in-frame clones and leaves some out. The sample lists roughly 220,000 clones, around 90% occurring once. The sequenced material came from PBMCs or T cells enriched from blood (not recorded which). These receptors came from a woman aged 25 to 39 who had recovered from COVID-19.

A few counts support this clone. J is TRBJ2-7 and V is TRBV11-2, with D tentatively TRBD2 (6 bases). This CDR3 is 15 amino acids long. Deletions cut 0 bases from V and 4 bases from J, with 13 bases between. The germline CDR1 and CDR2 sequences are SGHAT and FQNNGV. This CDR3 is CASSLDLRGLYEQYF. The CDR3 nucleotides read TGTGCCAGCAGCTTAGATTTACGGGGGTTGTACGAGCAGTACTTC.

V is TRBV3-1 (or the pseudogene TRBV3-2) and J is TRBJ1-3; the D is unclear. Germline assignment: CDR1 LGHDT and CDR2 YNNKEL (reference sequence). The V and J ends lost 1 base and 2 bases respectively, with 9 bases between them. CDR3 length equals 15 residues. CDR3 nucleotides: TGTGCCAGCAGCCAAGGGAGCGGGGCTGGAAACACCATATATTTT. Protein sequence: CASSQGSGAGNTIYF.

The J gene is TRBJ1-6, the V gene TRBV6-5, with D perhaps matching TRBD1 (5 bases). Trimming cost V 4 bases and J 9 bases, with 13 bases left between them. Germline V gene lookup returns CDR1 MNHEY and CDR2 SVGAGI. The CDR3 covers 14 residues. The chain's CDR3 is CASSLGLPGSPLHF. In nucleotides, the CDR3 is TGTGCCAGCAGTTTGGGACTACCTGGTTCACCCCTCCACTTT.

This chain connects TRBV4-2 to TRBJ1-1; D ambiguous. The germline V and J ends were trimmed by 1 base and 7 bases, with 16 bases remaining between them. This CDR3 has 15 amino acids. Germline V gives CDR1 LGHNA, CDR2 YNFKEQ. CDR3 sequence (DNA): TGTGCCAGCAGCCAAGGGGCCCGGCCTCTGGATGAAGCTTTCTTT. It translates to CASSQGARPLDEAFF.

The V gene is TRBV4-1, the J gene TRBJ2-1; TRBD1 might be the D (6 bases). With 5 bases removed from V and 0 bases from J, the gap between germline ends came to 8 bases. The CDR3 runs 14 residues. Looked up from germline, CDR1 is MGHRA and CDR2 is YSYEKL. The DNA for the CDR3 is TGCGCCAGCAGCAGGGGGAGCTCCTACAATGAGCAGTTCTTC. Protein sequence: CASSRGSSYNEQFF.

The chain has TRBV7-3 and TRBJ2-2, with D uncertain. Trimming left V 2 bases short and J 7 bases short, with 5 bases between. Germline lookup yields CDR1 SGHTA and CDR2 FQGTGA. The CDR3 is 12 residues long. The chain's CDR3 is CASSLAVGELFF. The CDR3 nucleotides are TGTGCCAGCAGCTTAGCGGTCGGGGAGCTGTTTTTT. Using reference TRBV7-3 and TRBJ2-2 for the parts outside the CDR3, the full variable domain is GAGVSQTPSNKVTEKGKYVELRCDPISGHTALYWYRQSLGQGPEFLIYFQGTGAADDSGLPNDRFFAVRPEGSVSTLKIQRTERGDSAVYLCASSLAVGELFFGEGSRLTVL.

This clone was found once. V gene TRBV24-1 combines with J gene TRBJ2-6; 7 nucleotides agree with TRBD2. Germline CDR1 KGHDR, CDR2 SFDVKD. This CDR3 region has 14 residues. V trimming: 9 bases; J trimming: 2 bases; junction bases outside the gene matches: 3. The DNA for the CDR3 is TGTGCCACCGGGGAGGGTGCTGGGGCCAACGTCCTGACTTTC. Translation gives CATGEGAGANVLTF.

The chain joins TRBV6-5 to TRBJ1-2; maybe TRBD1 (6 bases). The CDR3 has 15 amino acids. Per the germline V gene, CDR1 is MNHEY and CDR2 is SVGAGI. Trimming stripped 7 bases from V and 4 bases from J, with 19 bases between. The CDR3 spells CASIERPGDTYGYTF. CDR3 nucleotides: TGTGCCAGCATCGAAAGGCCAGGGGATACCTATGGCTACACCTTC.

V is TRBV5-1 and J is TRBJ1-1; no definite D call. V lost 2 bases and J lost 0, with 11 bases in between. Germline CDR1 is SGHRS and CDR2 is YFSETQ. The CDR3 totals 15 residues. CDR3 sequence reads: CASSFIAGMNTEAFF. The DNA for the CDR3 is TGCGCCAGCAGCTTTATTGCCGGGATGAACACTGAAGCTTTCTTT.

CDR3 sequence (DNA): TGTGCCAGCTCACCCTTCGAGGGGAACACTGAAGCTTTCTTT. The encoded protein is CASSPFEGNTEAFF. The J gene is TRBJ1-1, the V gene TRBV18; unclear D gene. V lost 3 bases and J 1 base, leaving 9 bases between the germline ends. CDR1 is KGHSH and CDR2 is LQKENI in the germline V gene. The CDR3 is made up of 14 amino acids.

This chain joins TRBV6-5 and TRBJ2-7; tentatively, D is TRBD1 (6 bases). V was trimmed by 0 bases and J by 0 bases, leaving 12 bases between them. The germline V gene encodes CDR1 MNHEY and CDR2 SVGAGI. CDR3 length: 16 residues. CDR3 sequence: CASSYSQGRLSYEQYF. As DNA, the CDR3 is TGTGCCAGCAGTTACTCTCAGGGGCGCCTCTCCTACGAGCAGTACTTC.

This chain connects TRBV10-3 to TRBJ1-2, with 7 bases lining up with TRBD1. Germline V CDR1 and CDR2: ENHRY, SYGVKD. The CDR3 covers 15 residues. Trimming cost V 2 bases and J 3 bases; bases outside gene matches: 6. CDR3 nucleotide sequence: TGTGCCATCAGTGAGAGCCAGGGGGTTTACTATGGCTACACCTTC. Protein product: CAISESQGVYYGYTF.

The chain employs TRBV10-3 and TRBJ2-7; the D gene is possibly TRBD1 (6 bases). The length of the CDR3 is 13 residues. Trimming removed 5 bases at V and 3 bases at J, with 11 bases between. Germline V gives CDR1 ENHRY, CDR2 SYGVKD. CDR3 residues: CAISRQEIYEQYF. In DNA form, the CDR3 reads TGTGCCATCAGTAGACAGGAGATCTACGAGCAGTACTTC.

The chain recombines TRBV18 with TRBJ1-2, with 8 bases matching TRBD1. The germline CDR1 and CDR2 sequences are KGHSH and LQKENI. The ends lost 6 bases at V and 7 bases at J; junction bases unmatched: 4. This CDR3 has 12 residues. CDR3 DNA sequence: TGTGCCAGCTCCGGACAGGGTGTTGGCTACACCTTC. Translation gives CASSGQGVGYTF. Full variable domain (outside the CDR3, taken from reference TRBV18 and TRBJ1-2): NAGVMQNPRHLVRRRGQEARLRCSPMKGHSHVYWYRQLPEEGLKFMVYLQKENIIDESGMPKERFSAEFPKEGPSILRIQQVVRGDSAAYFCASSGQGVGYTFGSGTRLTVV.

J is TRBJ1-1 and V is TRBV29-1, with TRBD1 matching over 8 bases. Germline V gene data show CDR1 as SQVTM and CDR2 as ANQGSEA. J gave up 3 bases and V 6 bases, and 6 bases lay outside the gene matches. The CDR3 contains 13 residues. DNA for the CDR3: TGCAGCGTAACAGGGGGGCGGGACACTGAAGCTTTCTTT. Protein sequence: CSVTGGRDTEAFF.

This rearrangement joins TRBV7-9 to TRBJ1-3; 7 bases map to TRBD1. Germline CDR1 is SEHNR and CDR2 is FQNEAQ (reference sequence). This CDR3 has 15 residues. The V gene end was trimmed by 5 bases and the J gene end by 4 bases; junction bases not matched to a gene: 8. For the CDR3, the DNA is TGTGCCAGCAGCCTCATTCCGGGACAGGGAAACACCATATATTTT. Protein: CASSLIPGQGNTIYF.

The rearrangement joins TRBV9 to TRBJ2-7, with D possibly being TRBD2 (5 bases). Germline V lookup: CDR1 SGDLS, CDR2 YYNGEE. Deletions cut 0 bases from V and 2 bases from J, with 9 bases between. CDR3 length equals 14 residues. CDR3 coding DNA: TGTGCCAGCAGCGTAGGAGACGGGGCCTACGAGCAGTACTTC. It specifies CASSVGDGAYEQYF.

CDR3 sequence: CASSLGGGASNEQFF. For the CDR3, the DNA is TGCGCCAGCAGCTTGGGCGGGGGGGCCAGTAATGAGCAGTTCTTC. The rearrangement joins TRBV5-1 to TRBJ2-1; 9 positions agree with TRBD2. The CDR3 runs to 15 residues. Trimming removed 0 bases from V and 7 bases from J; junction bases left unmatched: 5. Germline values: CDR1 SGHRS, CDR2 YFSETQ.

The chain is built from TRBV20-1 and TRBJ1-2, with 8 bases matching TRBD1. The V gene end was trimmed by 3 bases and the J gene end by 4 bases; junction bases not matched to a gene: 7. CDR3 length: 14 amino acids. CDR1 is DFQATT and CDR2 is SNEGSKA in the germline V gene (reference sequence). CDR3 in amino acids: CSASTTGDGYGYTF. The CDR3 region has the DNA TGCAGTGCTAGTACGACAGGGGATGGCTATGGCTACACCTTC.

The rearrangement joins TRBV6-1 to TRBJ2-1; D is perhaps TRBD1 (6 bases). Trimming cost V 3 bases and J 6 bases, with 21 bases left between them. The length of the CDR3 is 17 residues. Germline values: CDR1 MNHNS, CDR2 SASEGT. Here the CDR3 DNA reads TGTGCCAGCAGTGATTTTTTTAGGACAGCTGTATTCAATGAGCAGTTCTTC. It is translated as CASSDFFRTAVFNEQFF.

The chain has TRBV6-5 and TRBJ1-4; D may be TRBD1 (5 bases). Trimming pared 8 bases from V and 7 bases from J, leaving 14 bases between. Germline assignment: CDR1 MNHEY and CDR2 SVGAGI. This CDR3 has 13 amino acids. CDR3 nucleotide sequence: TGTGCCAGCGCGACAGCCGATAGTGAAAAACTGTTTTTT. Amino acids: CASATADSEKLFF.

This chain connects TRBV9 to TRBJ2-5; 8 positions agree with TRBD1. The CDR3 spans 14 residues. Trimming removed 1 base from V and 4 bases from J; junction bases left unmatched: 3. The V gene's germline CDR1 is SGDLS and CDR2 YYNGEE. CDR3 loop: CASSVQGALETQYF. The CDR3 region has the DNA TGTGCCAGCAGCGTACAGGGGGCCTTAGAGACCCAGTACTTC. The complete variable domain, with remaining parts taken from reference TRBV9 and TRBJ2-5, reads DSGVTQTPKHLITATGQRVTLRCSPRSGDLSVYWYQQSLDQGLQFLIQYYNGEERAKGNILERFSAQQFPDLHSELNLSSLELGDSALYFCASSVQGALETQYFGPGTRLLVL.

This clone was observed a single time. Here the CDR3 reads CASKGLRRGLTEAFF. In DNA form, the CDR3 reads TGTGCCAGCAAAGGCTTACGCAGGGGGCTTACTGAAGCTTTCTTT. The V and J genes are TRBV2 and TRBJ1-1, with 8 bases identical to TRBD1. The V gene end was trimmed by 7 bases and the J gene end by 5 bases; junction bases not matched to a gene: 12. The length of the CDR3 is 15 residues. Germline values: CDR1 SNHLY, CDR2 FYNNEI. The variable domain in full, with the rest retrieved from reference TRBV2 and TRBJ1-1, is EPEVTQTPSHQVTQMGQEVILRCVPISNHLYFYWYRQILGQKVEFLVSFYNNEISEKSEIFDDQFSVERPDGSNFTLKIRSTKLEDSAMYFCASKGLRRGLTEAFFGQGTRLTVV.

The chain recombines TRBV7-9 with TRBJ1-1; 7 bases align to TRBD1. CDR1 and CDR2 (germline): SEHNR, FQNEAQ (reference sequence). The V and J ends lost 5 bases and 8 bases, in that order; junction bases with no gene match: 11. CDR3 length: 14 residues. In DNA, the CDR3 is TGTGCCAGCAGCAGGACAGGAGGGGGAACAGAAGCTTTCTTT. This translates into CASSRTGGGTEAFF.

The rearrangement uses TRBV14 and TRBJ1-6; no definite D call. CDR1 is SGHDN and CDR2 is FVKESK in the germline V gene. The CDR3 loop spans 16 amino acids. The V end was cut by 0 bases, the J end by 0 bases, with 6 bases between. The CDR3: CASSQDISSYNSPLHF. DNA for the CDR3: TGTGCCAGCAGCCAAGATATTAGCTCCTATAATTCACCCCTCCACTTT.

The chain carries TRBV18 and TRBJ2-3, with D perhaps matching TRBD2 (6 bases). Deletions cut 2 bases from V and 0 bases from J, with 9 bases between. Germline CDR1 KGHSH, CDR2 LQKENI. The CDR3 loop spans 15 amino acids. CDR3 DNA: TGTGCCAGCTCACCAACGGGGACTAGCACAGATACGCAGTATTTT. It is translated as CASSPTGTSTDTQYF.

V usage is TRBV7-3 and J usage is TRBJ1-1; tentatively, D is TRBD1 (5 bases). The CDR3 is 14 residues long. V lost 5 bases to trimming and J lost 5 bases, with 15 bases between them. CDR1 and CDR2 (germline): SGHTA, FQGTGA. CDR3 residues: CASSPSQSGTEAFF. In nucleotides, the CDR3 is TGTGCCAGCAGCCCCAGTCAGTCAGGGACTGAAGCTTTCTTT.

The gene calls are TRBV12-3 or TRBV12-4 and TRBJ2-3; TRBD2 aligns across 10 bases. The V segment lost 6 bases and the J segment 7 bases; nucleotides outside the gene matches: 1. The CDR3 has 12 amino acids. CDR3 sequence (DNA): TGTGCCAGCAGGGGACTAGCGAATACGCAGTATTTT. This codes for CASRGLANTQYF.

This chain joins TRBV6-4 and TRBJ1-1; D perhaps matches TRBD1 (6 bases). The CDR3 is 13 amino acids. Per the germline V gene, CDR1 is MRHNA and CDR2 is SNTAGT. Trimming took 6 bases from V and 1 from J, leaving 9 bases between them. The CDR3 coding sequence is TGTGCCAGCAGACAGGGCAGGAACACTGAAGCTTTCTTT. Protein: CASRQGRNTEAFF.

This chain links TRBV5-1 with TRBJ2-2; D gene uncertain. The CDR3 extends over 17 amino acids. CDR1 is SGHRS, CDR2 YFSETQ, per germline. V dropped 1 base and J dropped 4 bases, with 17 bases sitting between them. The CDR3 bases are TGCGCCAGCAGCTTGTGGAGTAGTCTTTCGACCACCGGGGAGCTGTTTTTT. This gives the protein CASSLWSSLSTTGELFF. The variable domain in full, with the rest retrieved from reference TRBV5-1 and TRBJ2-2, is KAGVTQTPRYLIKTRGQQVTLSCSPISGHRSVSWYQQTPGQGLQFLFEYFSETQRNKGNFPGRFSGRQFSNSRSEMNVSTLELGDSALYLCASSLWSSLSTTGELFFGEGSRLTVL.

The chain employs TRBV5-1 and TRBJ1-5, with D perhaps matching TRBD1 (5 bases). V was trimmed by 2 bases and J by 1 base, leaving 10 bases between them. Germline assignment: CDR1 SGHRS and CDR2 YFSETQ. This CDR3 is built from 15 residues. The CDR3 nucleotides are TGCGCCAGCAGCTTATGGGGGGAAAGCAATCAGCCCCAGCATTTT. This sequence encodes CASSLWGESNQPQHF.